This is a list of T cell receptor beta chains from one sample in a study of T cell repertoires in ileal Crohn's disease. Generated by immunoSEQ multiplex PCR, the TCRdb table keeps only in-frame clones and is missing some. This sample has under 20,000 clones, with around 70% found just once. The sample consisted of ileal tissue. These receptors were taken from an adult with Crohn's disease. Each CDR3 is given with its conserved first and last residue. A D gene is named only where the DNA matches it firmly. A clone size is listed for some rows: how often the clone was seen (once, few, many), or a class if it is expanded.

clone size	V gene	D gene	J gene	CDR3 protein	CDR3 DNA
few	TRBV7-3	-	TRBJ2-5	CASSLRQGGTQYF	TGTGCCAGCAGCCTCCGACAGGGAGGGACCCAGTACTTC
once	TRBV6-1	-	TRBJ2-7	CASSPQTTGYEQYF	TGTGCCAGCAGTCCCCAGACTACGGGCTACGAGCAGTACTTC
-	TRBV29-1	TRBD2	TRBJ2-1	CSVAGTSGGYNEQFF	TGCAGCGTAGCCGGGACTAGCGGAGGCTACAATGAGCAGTTCTTC
-	TRBV18	-	TRBJ1-5	CASSPAAKEPQHF	TGTGCCAGCTCACCGGCGGCTAAGGAACCCCAGCATTTT
-	TRBV4-1	TRBD1	TRBJ1-2	CASSQAGQGSYGYTF	TGCGCCAGCAGCCAAGCGGGACAGGGGTCCTATGGCTACACCTTC
few	TRBV30	-	TRBJ1-1	CAWSVWGNPGSLNTEAFF	TGTGCCTGGAGTGTCTGGGGGAACCCCGGGAGTTTGAACACTGAAGCTTTCTTT
-	TRBV2	-	TRBJ2-5	CASSWMGGLRETQYF	TGTGCCAGCAGTTGGATGGGAGGTTTGAGGGAGACCCAGTACTTC
-	TRBV15	TRBD1	TRBJ2-2	CATSRDRGLTGELFF	TGTGCCACCAGCAGGGACAGGGGCTTAACCGGGGAGCTGTTTTTT
-	TRBV6-1	TRBD2	TRBJ2-3	CASSGLAEGLDTQYF	TGTGCCAGCAGTGGACTAGCGGAGGGCTTGGATACGCAGTATTTT
-	TRBV5-6	TRBD1	TRBJ2-2	CASSRSTGGTTGELFF	TGTGCCAGCAGCCGTTCGACAGGGGGTACCACCGGGGAGCTGTTTTTT
-	TRBV14	-	TRBJ1-4	CASQNRFNEKLFF	TGTGCCAGCCAAAACAGATTTAATGAAAAACTGTTTTTT
-	TRBV21-1	-	TRBJ2-6	CASSKVGRGRRGANVLTF	TGTGCCAGCAGCAAAGTGGGCAGGGGGCGCCGGGGGGCCAACGTCCTGACTTTC
few	TRBV5-1	-	TRBJ1-4	CASSPVGGEKLFF	TGCGCCAGCAGCCCCGTCGGGGGTGAAAAACTGTTTTTT
-	TRBV7-8	-	TRBJ2-7	CASSYRQNIYEQYF	TGTGCCAGCAGCTATAGACAGAACATCTACGAGCAGTACTTC
-	TRBV6-1	-	TRBJ1-3	CASYLGNTIYF	TGTGCCAGCTATCTTGGAAACACCATATATTTT
-	TRBV11-2	TRBD1	TRBJ2-1	CASSFHGTGIDEQFF	TGTGCCAGCAGCTTTCACGGGACAGGGATCGATGAGCAGTTCTTC
few	TRBV5-1	-	TRBJ1-1	CASSFAGNTEAFF	TGCGCCAGCAGCTTTGCGGGTAACACTGAAGCTTTCTTT
-	TRBV6-1	-	TRBJ1-2	CASSDLLGGRYYGYTF	TGTGCCAGCAGTGATCTGCTCGGGGGGCGATACTATGGCTACACCTTC
few	TRBV7-2	TRBD2	TRBJ2-5	CASSFKRGGETQYF	TGTGCCAGCAGCTTCAAGCGGGGGGGGGAGACCCAGTACTTC
-	TRBV7-2	TRBD1	TRBJ1-2	CASSLQGGGGYTF	TGTGCCAGCAGCCTGCAGGGGGGAGGTGGCTACACCTTC
-	TRBV19	TRBD2	TRBJ2-1	CASSIGLAGVALNEQFF	TGTGCCAGTAGCATCGGGCTAGCGGGAGTGGCTCTGAATGAGCAGTTCTTC
few	TRBV7-8	-	TRBJ2-6	CASQRQSHSGANVLTF	TGTGCCAGCCAACGACAATCCCACTCTGGGGCCAACGTCCTGACTTTC
few	TRBV5-4	TRBD2	TRBJ2-7	CASSLDGRPYEQYF	TGTGCCAGCAGCTTGGACGGGAGGCCCTACGAGCAGTACTTC
-	TRBV5-1	-	TRBJ2-5	CASSLTGWETQYF	TGCGCCAGCAGCTTGACAGGGTGGGAGACCCAGTACTTC